Sequencing of this T cell receptor (beta chain) was carried out in a study of T-cell memory formation after mild COVID-19. In its sample, this clonotype was seen a few times. Its antigen is unknown. TCRdb re-called the 5' RACE reads through MiXCR, storing one row per CDR3 protein. This sample has more than 350,000 distinct CDR3 sequences, with 15% to 20% found just once. The CDR3 consists of 15 residues. Germline CDR1 SGHTA, CDR2 FQGNSA. J was trimmed by 0 bases and V by 5 bases; bases with no gene match: 4. Study results and limitations: CD4/CD8 balance held among clones contracting day 15 to 85, and later expanders leaned CD4+. The main location of contracting CD4+ clones was CM and EM, and that of contracting CD8+ clones was EMRA.

The rearrangement uses TRBV7-2 and TRBJ2-3; 8 bases are shared with TRBD1. The source material was PBMCs or a T cell subset sorted from them (not recorded which). The receptor was isolated from a man aged 18 to 29 who had mild COVID-19 (a few samples of this study predate the infection). Cell type and time point are not known. This CDR3 is CASSQQGVSTDTQYF. In DNA, the CDR3 is TGTGCCAGCAGCCAACAGGGGGTGAGCACAGATACGCAGTATTTT.